This TCR beta chain was identified in a study of cytomegalovirus exposure and HLA in healthy donors. Study-wide context: Of all 400 or so donors who were genotyped, about 80% belonged to the Caucasian-associated ancestry cluster. Study observations and caveats: A later analysis reportedly identified an Asian-associated ancestry cluster as carrying fewer N-insertions than the approximately 640-donor mean. Roughly uniform depth of sequencing across donors was assumed in presence/absence analyses. There was a cluster of highly shared sequence variants that was likely a sequencing artifact.

This clone was picked up one time. Its antigen is not identified. Germline CDR1 MNHNS, CDR2 SASEGT. The length of the CDR3 is 15 residues. The germline V and J ends were trimmed by 2 bases and 2 bases, with 11 bases remaining between them. The PCR employed 60 Vbeta primers together with 13 Jbeta primers. Some clones are missing from TCRdb's copy, which holds only in-frame ones; the method was immunoSEQ multiplex PCR. The profile covers about 80,000 clones, with around 75% appearing a single time and 5.5% to 8.5% taken by the ten largest. The sequenced sample was PBMCs. The source of this sequence is a woman aged 40 to 55 in good health and CMV-seronegative. The genes are TRBV6-1 and TRBJ2-3; maybe TRBD2 (5 bases). The CDR3 DNA is TGTGCCAGCAGTGAATCCCGGGGTTACACAGATACGCAGTATTTT. Encoded protein: CASSESRGYTDTQYF.